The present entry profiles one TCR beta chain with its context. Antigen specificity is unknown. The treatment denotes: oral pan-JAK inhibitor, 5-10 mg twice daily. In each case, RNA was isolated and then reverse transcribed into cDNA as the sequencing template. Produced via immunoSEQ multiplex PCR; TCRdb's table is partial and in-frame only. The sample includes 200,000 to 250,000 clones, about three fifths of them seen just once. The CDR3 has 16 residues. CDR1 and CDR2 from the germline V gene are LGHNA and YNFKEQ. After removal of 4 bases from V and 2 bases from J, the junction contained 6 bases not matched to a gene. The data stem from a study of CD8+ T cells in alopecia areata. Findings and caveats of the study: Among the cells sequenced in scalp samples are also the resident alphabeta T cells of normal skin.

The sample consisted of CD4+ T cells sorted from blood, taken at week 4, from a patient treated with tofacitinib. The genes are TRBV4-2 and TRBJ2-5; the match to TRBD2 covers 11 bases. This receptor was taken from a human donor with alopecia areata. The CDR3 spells CASSLSGLAVQETQYF. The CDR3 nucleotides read TGTGCCAGCAGCCTCTCGGGACTAGCGGTACAAGAGACCCAGTACTTC.